These 13 T cell receptor beta chains came from one sample sequenced in a study of shared T cell receptors in the human thymus. TCRdb keeps only in-frame clones here, not all; method: immunoSEQ multiplex PCR. The table includes hundreds of thousands of clones, more than 70% detected once. The sample also formed part of further work on human thymus T cells.

The sample comprised thymocytes. The receptors stem from a boy younger than two with a congenital heart defect.

The chain is built from TRBV28 and TRBJ2-5; 7 positions match TRBD1. The CDR3 length is 14 residues. V trimming: 1 base; J trimming: 2 bases; junction bases outside the gene matches: 1. Germline V lookup: CDR1 MDHEN, CDR2 SYDVKM. The CDR3 here is CASSLSGQQETQYF. In nucleotides, the CDR3 is TGTGCCAGCAGTTTATCGGGACAGCAAGAGACCCAGTACTTC.

CDR3 sequence: CASSQSEMGYEQYF. CDR3 in DNA: TGTGCCAGCAGCCAATCGGAGATGGGTTACGAGCAGTACTTC. This rearrangement joins TRBV14 to TRBJ2-7; D unclear. Germline V gene lookup returns CDR1 SGHDN and CDR2 FVKESK. The V end was cut by 2 bases, the J end by 4 bases, with 12 bases between. The CDR3 runs to 14 residues.

This sequence joins TRBV27 and TRBJ2-6; 9 nucleotides match TRBD2. The CDR3 runs to 17 residues. Germline trimming cut 4 bases from V and 2 bases from J; bases unmatched to any gene: 6. Germline V gives CDR1 MNHEY, CDR2 SMNVEV (reference sequence). The CDR3 reads CASSSSGIDAGANVLTF. The DNA for the CDR3 is TGTGCCAGCAGTTCTAGCGGGATTGATGCTGGGGCCAACGTCCTGACTTTC.

The chain has TRBV5-1 and TRBJ2-6; D ambiguous. From germline, CDR1 is SGHRS and CDR2 YFSETQ. Trimming removed 0 bases from V and 4 bases from J, with 11 bases in between. The CDR3 consists of 16 residues. In DNA form, the CDR3 reads TGCGCCAGCAGCTTGGTCCAGGTCGCCGGGGCCAACGTCCTGACTTTC. Translated: CASSLVQVAGANVLTF.

V gene TRBV4-3 combines with J gene TRBJ2-3; 9 bases fit TRBD2. The germline V gene has CDR1 LGHNA and CDR2 YSLEER. The CDR3 covers 19 residues. The J segment lost 4 bases and the V segment lost 4 bases, leaving 18 bases of the junction unmatched. CDR3 in amino acids: CASSPSYRGSGGFADTQYF. The DNA of the CDR3 is TGCGCCAGCAGCCCGTCTTATAGGGGGAGCGGGGGGTTCGCAGATACGCAGTATTTT.

The chain links TRBV14 to TRBJ2-7; TRBD1 agrees at 7 bases. CDR3 length: 18 amino acids. V was clipped by 1 base and J by 0 bases; unmatched bases: 12. Germline V gene data show CDR1 as SGHDN and CDR2 as FVKESK. The DNA of the CDR3 is TGTGCCAGCAGCCAAGTCGACCCGCGGCAGGGGGACTCCTACGAGCAGTACTTC. Amino acid sequence: CASSQVDPRQGDSYEQYF.

V and J are TRBV5-4 and TRBJ2-5; TRBD2 agrees at 11 bases. CDR1 and CDR2 (germline): SGHNT, YYREEE (reference sequence). The CDR3 is made up of 15 amino acids. With V trimmed by 4 bases and J by 1 base, 3 bases remained unmatched. This CDR3 is CASSPSGGFQETQYF. CDR3 in DNA: TGTGCCAGCAGCCCTAGCGGGGGGTTCCAAGAGACCCAGTACTTC.

The V and J genes are TRBV4-2 and TRBJ2-5; TRBD1 might be the D (6 bases). The CDR3 runs to 14 residues. The germline V gene encodes CDR1 LGHNA and CDR2 YNFKEQ. The V gene lost 1 base and the J gene lost 5 bases, with 11 bases spanning the gap. CDR3 DNA sequence: TGTGCCAGCAGCCAAGGGACAGTAGGGGAGACCCAGTACTTC. Residues: CASSQGTVGETQYF.

V and J are TRBV15 and TRBJ1-3; D ambiguous. CDR1 is LNHNV, CDR2 YYDKDF, per germline (reference sequence). The CDR3 has 16 residues. V lost 1 base and J 2 bases, leaving 12 bases between the germline ends. In DNA, the CDR3 is TGTGCCACCAGCAGAGTCCCCCCGGGAGCTGGAAACACCATATATTTT. Its protein is CATSRVPPGAGNTIYF.

The chain employs TRBV6-5 and TRBJ2-3, with 15 bases matching TRBD2. V lost 6 bases and J lost 8; bases outside the gene matches: 3. In germline, CDR1 is MNHEY, CDR2 SVGAGI. CDR3 length: 14 residues. The CDR3 protein is CASSRTSGGVTQYF. The DNA for the CDR3 is TGTGCCAGCAGCAGGACTAGCGGGGGGGTTACGCAGTATTTT.

This clone has just one count. The genes are TRBV28 and TRBJ2-3, with 11 bases lining up with TRBD2. Unmatched junction bases numbered 10, after V lost 8 bases and J lost 6 bases. Germline V gene sequence: CDR1 MDHEN, CDR2 SYDVKM. The CDR3 contains 15 residues. The CDR3 DNA reads as TGTGCCAGCCCCCCCGGGACTAGCGGACTTGATACGCAGTATTTT. Translating it yields CASPPGTSGLDTQYF.

J is TRBJ2-6 and V is TRBV9; TRBD2 agrees at 7 bases. CDR1 is SGDLS and CDR2 is YYNGEE in the germline V gene. Trimming took 4 bases from V and 2 from J; bases not matched to a gene: 9. There are 17 residues in the CDR3. The CDR3 nucleotides read TGTGCCAGCAGCAAACTAGAGGGAGGGGCTGGGGCCAACGTCCTGACTTTC. Amino acids: CASSKLEGGAGANVLTF.

The chain links TRBV5-6 to TRBJ2-5, with D tentatively TRBD2 (5 bases). The germline gives CDR1 SGHDT, CDR2 YYEEEE. There are 14 residues in the CDR3. Trimming removed 1 base at V and 2 bases at J, with 9 bases between. In nucleotides, the CDR3 is TGTGCCAGCAGCTTGACTAGTACACAAGAGACCCAGTACTTC. It yields the protein CASSLTSTQETQYF.